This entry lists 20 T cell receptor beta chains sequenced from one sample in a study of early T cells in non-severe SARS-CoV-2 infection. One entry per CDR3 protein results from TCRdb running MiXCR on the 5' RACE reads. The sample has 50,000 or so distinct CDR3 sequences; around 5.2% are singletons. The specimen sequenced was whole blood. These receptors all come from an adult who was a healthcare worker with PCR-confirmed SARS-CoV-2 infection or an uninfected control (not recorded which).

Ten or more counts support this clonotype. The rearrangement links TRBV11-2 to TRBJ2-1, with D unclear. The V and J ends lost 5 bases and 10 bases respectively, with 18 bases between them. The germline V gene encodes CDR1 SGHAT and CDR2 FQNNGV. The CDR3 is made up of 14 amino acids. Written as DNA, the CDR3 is TGTGCCAGCAGCCCCCTATTATACTTTGAAGAGCAGTTCTTC. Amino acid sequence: CASSPLLYFEEQFF.

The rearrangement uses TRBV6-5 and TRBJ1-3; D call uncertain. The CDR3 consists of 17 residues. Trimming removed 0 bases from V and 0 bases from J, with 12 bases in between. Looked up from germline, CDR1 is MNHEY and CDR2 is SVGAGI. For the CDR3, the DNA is TGTGCCAGCAGTTACTCGATTGCAGGCTCCTCTGGAAACACCATATATTTT. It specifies CASSYSIAGSSGNTIYF.

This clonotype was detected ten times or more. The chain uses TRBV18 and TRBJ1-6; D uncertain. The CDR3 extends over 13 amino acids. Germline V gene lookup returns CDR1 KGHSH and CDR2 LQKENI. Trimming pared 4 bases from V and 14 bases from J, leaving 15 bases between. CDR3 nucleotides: TGTGCCAGCTCACAAGCGTCCCTTAGGGCCCTCCACTTT. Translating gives CASSQASLRALHF. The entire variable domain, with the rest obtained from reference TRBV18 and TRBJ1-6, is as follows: NAGVMQNPRHLVRRRGQEARLRCSPMKGHSHVYWYRQLPEEGLKFMVYLQKENIIDESGMPKERFSAEFPKEGPSILRIQQVVRGDSAAYFCASSQASLRALHFGNGTRLTVT.

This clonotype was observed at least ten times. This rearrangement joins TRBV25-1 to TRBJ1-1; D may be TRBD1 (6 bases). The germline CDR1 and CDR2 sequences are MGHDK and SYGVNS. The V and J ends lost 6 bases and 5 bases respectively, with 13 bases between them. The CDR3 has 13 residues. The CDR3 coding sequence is TGTGCCAGCAGCCGAAACGGACAGACTGAAGCTTTCTTT. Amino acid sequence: CASSRNGQTEAFF.

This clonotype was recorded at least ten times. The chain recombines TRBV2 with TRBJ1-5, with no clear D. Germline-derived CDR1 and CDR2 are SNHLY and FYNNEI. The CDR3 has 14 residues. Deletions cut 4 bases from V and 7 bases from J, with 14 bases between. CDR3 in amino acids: CASSAARSEQPQHF. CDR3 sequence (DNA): TGTGCCAGCAGTGCGGCCAGGTCAGAGCAGCCCCAGCATTTT.

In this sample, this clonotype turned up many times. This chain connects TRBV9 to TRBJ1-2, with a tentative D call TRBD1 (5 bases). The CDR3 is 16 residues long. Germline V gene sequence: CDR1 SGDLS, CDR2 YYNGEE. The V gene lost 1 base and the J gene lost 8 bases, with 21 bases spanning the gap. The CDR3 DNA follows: TGTGCCAGCAGCGTAAACCCCGACGGGGCCTCCGGGGGCTACACCTTC. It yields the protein CASSVNPDGASGGYTF.

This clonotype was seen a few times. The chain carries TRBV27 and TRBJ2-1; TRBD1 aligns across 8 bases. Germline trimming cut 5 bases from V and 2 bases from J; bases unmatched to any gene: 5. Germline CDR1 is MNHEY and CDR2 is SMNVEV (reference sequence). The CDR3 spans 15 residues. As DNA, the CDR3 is TGTGCCAGCAGTGTACAGGGGGGCCCCTACAATGAGCAGTTCTTC. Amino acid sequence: CASSVQGGPYNEQFF.

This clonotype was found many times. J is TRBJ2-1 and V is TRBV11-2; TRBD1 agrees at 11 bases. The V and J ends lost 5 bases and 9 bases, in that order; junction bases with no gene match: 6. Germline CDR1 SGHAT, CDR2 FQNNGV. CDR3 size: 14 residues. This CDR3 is CASSRDRGGSEQFF. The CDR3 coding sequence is TGTGCCAGCAGCCGGGACAGGGGGGGCAGTGAGCAGTTCTTC.

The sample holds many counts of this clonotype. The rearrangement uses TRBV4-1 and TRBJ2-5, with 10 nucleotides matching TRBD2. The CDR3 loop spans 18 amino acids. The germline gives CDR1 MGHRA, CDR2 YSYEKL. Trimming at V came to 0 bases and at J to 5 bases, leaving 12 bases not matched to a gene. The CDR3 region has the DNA TGCGCCAGCAGCCAAGATCCCCCCGGGACTAGCGTTCAGGAGACCCAGTACTTC. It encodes CASSQDPPGTSVQETQYF.

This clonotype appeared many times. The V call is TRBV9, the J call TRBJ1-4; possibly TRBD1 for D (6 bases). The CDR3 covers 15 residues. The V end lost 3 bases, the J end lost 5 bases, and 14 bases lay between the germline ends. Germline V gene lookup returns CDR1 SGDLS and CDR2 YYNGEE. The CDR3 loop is CASSDNRETNEKLFF. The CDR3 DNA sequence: TGTGCCAGCAGCGACAACAGGGAGACAAATGAAAAACTGTTTTTT.

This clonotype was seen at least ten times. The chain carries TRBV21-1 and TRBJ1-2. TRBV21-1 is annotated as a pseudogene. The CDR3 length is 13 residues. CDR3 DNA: TGTGCCAGCAGCAAAGTACAGAACTATGGCTACACCTTC. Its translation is CASSKVQNYGYTF.

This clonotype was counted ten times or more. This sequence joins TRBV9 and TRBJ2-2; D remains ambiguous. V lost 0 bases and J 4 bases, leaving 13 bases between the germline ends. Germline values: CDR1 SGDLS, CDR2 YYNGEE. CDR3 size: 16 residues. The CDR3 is CASSVDGSPATGELFF. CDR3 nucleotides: TGTGCCAGCAGCGTAGATGGTAGCCCAGCCACCGGGGAGCTGTTTTTT.

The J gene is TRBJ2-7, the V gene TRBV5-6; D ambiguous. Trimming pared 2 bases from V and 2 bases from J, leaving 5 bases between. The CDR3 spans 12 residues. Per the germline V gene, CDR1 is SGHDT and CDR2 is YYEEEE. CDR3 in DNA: TGTGCCAGCAGCTTCAGTACCTACGAGCAGTACTTC. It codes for CASSFSTYEQYF. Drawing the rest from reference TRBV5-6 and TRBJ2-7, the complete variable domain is DAGVTQSPTHLIKTRGQQVTLRCSPKSGHDTVSWYQQALGQGPQFIFQYYEEEERQRGNFPDRFSGHQFPNYSSELNVNALLLGDSALYLCASSFSTYEQYFGPGTRLTVT.

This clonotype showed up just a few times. CDR3 sequence: CASSNGQGAGEQYF. The CDR3 DNA sequence: TGTGCCAGCAGCAACGGACAGGGGGCAGGAGAGCAGTACTTC. The chain carries TRBV12-3 or TRBV12-4 and TRBJ2-7, with TRBD1 matching over 11 bases. The CDR3 length is 14 residues. Unmatched junction bases numbered 8, after V lost 6 bases and J lost 7 bases.

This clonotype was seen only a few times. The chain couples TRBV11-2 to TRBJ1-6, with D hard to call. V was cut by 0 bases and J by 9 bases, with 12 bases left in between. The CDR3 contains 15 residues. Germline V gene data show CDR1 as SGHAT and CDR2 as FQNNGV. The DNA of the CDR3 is TGTGCCAGCAGCTTAGATACCGTCCGGGGTTCACCCCTCCACTTT. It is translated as CASSLDTVRGSPLHF.

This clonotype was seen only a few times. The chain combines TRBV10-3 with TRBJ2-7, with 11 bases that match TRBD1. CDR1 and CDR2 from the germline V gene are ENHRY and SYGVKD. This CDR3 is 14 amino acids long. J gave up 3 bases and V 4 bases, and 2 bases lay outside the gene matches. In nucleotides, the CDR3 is TGTGCCATCAGTGCGGGACAGGGGGGCTACGAGCAGTACTTC. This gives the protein CAISAGQGGYEQYF.

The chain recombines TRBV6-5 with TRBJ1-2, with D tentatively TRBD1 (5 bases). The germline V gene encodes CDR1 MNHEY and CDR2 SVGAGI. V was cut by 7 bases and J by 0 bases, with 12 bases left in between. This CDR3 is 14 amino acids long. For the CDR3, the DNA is TGTGCCAGCATGGGACGTCTGACTAACTATGGCTACACCTTC. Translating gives CASMGRLTNYGYTF.

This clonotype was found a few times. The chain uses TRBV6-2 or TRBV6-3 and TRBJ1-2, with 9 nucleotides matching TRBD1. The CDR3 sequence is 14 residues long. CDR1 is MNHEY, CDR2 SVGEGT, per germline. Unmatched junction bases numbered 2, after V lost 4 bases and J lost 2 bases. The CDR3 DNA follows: TGTGCCAGCAGTTCCGGACAGGGGAACTATGGCTACACCTTC. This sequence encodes CASSSGQGNYGYTF.

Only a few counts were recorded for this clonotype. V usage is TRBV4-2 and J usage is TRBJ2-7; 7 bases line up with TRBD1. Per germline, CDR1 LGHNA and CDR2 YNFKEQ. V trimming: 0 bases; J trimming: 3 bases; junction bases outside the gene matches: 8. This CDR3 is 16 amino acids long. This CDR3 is CASSQDGTGVGYEQYF. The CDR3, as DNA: TGTGCCAGCAGCCAAGATGGAACAGGGGTGGGCTACGAGCAGTACTTC.

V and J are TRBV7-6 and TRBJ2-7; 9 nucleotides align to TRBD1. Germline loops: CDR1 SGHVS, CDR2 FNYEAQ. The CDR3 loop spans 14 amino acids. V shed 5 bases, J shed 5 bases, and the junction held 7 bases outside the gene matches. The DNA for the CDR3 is TGTGCCAGCAGCCCCAGCGGACAGGGGAACGAGCAGTACTTC. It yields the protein CASSPSGQGNEQYF.